The 19 T cell receptor beta chains below were found in one sample sequenced in a study of early T cells in non-severe SARS-CoV-2 infection. TCRdb re-called the 5' RACE reads through MiXCR, storing one row per CDR3 protein. The repertoire holds approximately 110,000 distinct CDR3 sequences, with about 15% as singletons. The sample consisted of whole blood. The receptor source for this set is an adult who was a healthcare worker with PCR-confirmed SARS-CoV-2 infection or an uninfected control (not recorded which).

The genes are TRBV2 and TRBJ2-7; tentatively, D is TRBD1 (6 bases). From germline, CDR1 is SNHLY and CDR2 FYNNEI. Trimming removed 11 bases from V and 5 bases from J, with 13 bases in between. This CDR3 contains 11 residues. The CDR3 bases are TGTGCCTCCAGGGGCTACCACGAGCAGTACTTC. Amino acid sequence: CASRGYHEQYF. Combining the CDR3 with reference TRBV2 and TRBJ2-7 gives the whole variable domain EPEVTQTPSHQVTQMGQEVILRCVPISNHLYFYWYRQILGQKVEFLVSFYNNEISEKSEIFDDQFSVERPDGSNFTLKIRSTKLEDSAMYFCASRGYHEQYFGPGTRLTVT.

Here the CDR3 reads CASSLGVSLSTDTQYF. The CDR3 DNA reads TGTGCCAGCAGCTTAGGGGTTAGCTTGAGCACAGATACGCAGTATTTT. This chain joins TRBV11-2 and TRBJ2-3; D ambiguous. The CDR3 extends over 16 amino acids. The germline V gene has CDR1 SGHAT and CDR2 FQNNGV. Between the trimmed V and J ends, which lost 1 base and 0 bases, there was a span of 11 bases.

The J gene is TRBJ2-1, the V gene TRBV11-3; 10 bases match TRBD2. The CDR3 has 12 residues. After removal of 4 bases from V and 12 bases from J, the junction contained 3 bases not matched to a gene. Germline V gene sequence: CDR1 SGHNT, CDR2 YENEEA. The DNA for the CDR3 is TGTGCCAGCAGCTCGATAGCGGGGGGGCAGTTCTTC. Translating gives CASSSIAGGQFF. Full variable domain (remainder filled in from reference TRBV11-3 and TRBJ2-1): EAGVVQSPRYKIIEKKQPVAFWCNPISGHNTLYWYLQNLGQGPELLIRYENEEAVDDSQLPKDRFSAERLKGVDSTLKIQPAELGDSAVYLCASSSIAGGQFFGPGTRLTVL.

The chain is built from TRBV20-1 and TRBJ1-1; D unclear. The CDR3 is 11 residues long. The V end was cut by 2 bases, the J end by 0 bases, with 1 base between. Germline V gene data show CDR1 as DFQATT and CDR2 as SNEGSKA (reference sequence). The CDR3 sequence is CSARLNTEAFF. As DNA, the CDR3 is TGCAGTGCTAGATTGAACACTGAAGCTTTCTTT.

V gene TRBV29-1 combines with J gene TRBJ1-2; the D gene is possibly TRBD1 (5 bases). Trimming took 6 bases from V and 0 from J, leaving 14 bases between them. CDR1 is SQVTM and CDR2 is ANQGSEA in the germline V gene. The CDR3 sequence is 14 residues long. The CDR3 sequence: CSVVTDIPNYGYTF. In nucleotides, the CDR3 is TGCAGCGTCGTGACAGATATCCCTAACTATGGCTACACCTTC.

In the case of this clonotype: One base away lies a much larger clone, so this may be a sequencing read error. The J gene is TRBJ1-5, the V gene TRBV7-9; tentative D call: TRBD1 (5 bases). The germline V and J ends were trimmed by 4 bases and 9 bases, with 16 bases remaining between them. Germline CDR1 SEHNR, CDR2 FQNEAQ (reference sequence). This CDR3 region has 14 residues. CDR3 sequence (DNA): TGTGCCAGCAGCTCGGGACCGCCTCCGAGGCCCCAGCATTTT. This encodes CASSSGPPPRPQHF.

V usage is TRBV5-1 and J usage is TRBJ1-1, with TRBD1 as a possible D gene (6 bases). CDR1 and CDR2 (germline): SGHRS, YFSETQ. V was trimmed by 2 bases and J by 5 bases, leaving 22 bases between them. The CDR3 sequence is 17 residues long. CDR3 protein: CASSLGSGLVGGTEAFF. CDR3 nucleotide sequence: TGCGCCAGCAGCTTAGGGAGTGGACTGGTAGGGGGGACTGAAGCTTTCTTT.

In this sample, this clonotype turned up a few times. J is TRBJ2-5 and V is TRBV29-1; maybe TRBD2 (5 bases). V shed 3 bases and J shed 4 bases, with 9 bases lying between them. This CDR3 region has 12 residues. Germline CDR1 is SQVTM and CDR2 is ANQGSEA. The CDR3 region is CSVEEVGETQYF. CDR3 in DNA: TGCAGCGTTGAGGAGGTGGGAGAGACCCAGTACTTC.

This clonotype was seen a few times. This chain joins TRBV3-1 and TRBJ2-5; D gene unclear. Trimming took 4 bases from V and 6 from J, leaving 9 bases between them. The CDR3 spans 12 residues. The germline V gene encodes CDR1 LGHDT and CDR2 YNNKEL (reference sequence). As DNA, the CDR3 is TGTGCCAGCAGCCCGAACCGTCAGACCCAGTACTTC. Protein sequence: CASSPNRQTQYF.

In this sample, this clonotype turned up a few times. The genes are TRBV6-1 and TRBJ1-5, with D hard to call. Between the trimmed V and J ends, which lost 7 bases and 4 bases, there was a span of 14 bases. This CDR3 contains 14 residues. CDR1 MNHNS and CDR2 SASEGT come from the germline V gene. The CDR3 reads CASNSRERNQPQHF. CDR3 coding DNA: TGTGCCAGCAACTCCCGGGAGAGAAATCAGCCCCAGCATTTT.

This clonotype was seen more than once but under ten times. J is TRBJ2-1 and V is TRBV12-5, with D tentatively TRBD1 or TRBD2 (5 bases each). This CDR3 is 13 amino acids long. Germline CDR1 reads LGHNT; CDR2 reads FRNRAP. Trimming cost V 4 bases and J 10 bases, with 14 bases left between them. CDR3 sequence: CASGSPTRGEQFF. The DNA for the CDR3 is TGTGCTAGTGGTTCCCCGACGAGGGGAGAGCAGTTCTTC.

This clonotype was observed at least ten times. The chain recombines TRBV10-3 with TRBJ2-3; a possible D gene is TRBD2 (6 bases). Germline V gene sequence: CDR1 ENHRY, CDR2 SYGVKD. Trimming removed 7 bases at V and 0 bases at J, with 11 bases between. The CDR3 is 14 residues long. The CDR3 protein is CAIKRTTSTDTQYF. CDR3 DNA: TGTGCCATCAAGAGGACTACTAGCACAGATACGCAGTATTTT.

This clonotype has more than one count but fewer than ten. The chain uses TRBV7-9 and TRBJ2-7, with 7 bases matching TRBD1. This CDR3 has 16 amino acids. Germline assignment: CDR1 SEHNR and CDR2 FQNEAQ (reference sequence). The ends lost 5 bases at V and 5 bases at J; junction bases unmatched: 15. This CDR3 reads CASSRPGRGRGNEQYF. CDR3 DNA: TGTGCCAGCAGCAGACCGGGGCGCGGCAGGGGGAACGAGCAGTACTTC.

This rearrangement joins TRBV10-2 to TRBJ2-5, with unresolved D. V was cut by 5 bases and J by 1 base, with 11 bases left in between. CDR1 is WSHSY, CDR2 SAAADI, per germline. This CDR3 contains 14 residues. CDR3 in DNA: TGCGCCAGCAGTTTGGGCAGGATCCAAGAGACCCAGTACTTC. It yields the protein CASSLGRIQETQYF.

This clonotype was counted many times. The J gene is TRBJ2-7, the V gene TRBV18; D is ambiguous. This CDR3 has 14 amino acids. Per the germline V gene, CDR1 is KGHSH and CDR2 is LQKENI. The ends were cut back, 3 bases at V and 2 bases at J, with 11 bases in the middle. Here the CDR3 DNA reads TGTGCCAGCTCACCGGAGTCAGATACCTACGAGCAGTACTTC. Translation: CASSPESDTYEQYF.

This sequence joins TRBV6-1 and TRBJ1-1; D remains unclear. Trimming removed 3 bases from V and 8 bases from J, with 10 bases in between. The CDR3 length is 12 residues. Germline V gene data show CDR1 as MNHNS and CDR2 as SASEGT. This chain's CDR3 is CASSDWTEEAFF. As DNA, the CDR3 is TGTGCCAGCAGTGACTGGACCGAAGAAGCTTTCTTT.

In this sample, this clonotype turned up a few times. This chain uses TRBV5-1 with TRBJ2-1; D is unresolved. The CDR3 length is 11 residues. The ends were cut back, 0 bases at V and 5 bases at J, with 0 bases in the middle. The V gene's germline CDR1 is SGHRS and CDR2 YFSETQ. The CDR3 DNA is TGCGCCAGCAGCTTGGACAATGAGCAGTTCTTC. Encoded protein: CASSLDNEQFF.

In its sample, this clonotype was seen many times. The J gene is TRBJ2-3, the V gene TRBV7-6; D is perhaps TRBD1 or TRBD2 (5 bases each). Trimming took off 5 bases at V and 6 bases at J, with 21 bases between the two ends. Germline V CDR1 and CDR2: SGHVS, FNYEAQ. The CDR3 extends over 16 amino acids. CDR3 amino acids: CASSPSSSLGEDTQYF. CDR3 bases: TGTGCCAGCAGCCCCTCTTCTAGCCTGGGGGAGGATACGCAGTATTTT.

This clonotype occurred a few times. V is TRBV20-1 and J is TRBJ2-7; 10 positions agree with TRBD2. The CDR3 contains 13 residues. The junction had 6 bases not matched to a gene; V was cut back by 6 bases and J by 4 bases. Germline CDR1 and CDR2: DFQATT and SNEGSKA (reference sequence). The CDR3 protein is CSAVSGGTYEQYF. CDR3 coding DNA: TGCAGTGCCGTTAGCGGGGGGACTTACGAGCAGTACTTC.